The following is a T cell receptor (beta chain) sequence with its context. The specificity of this receptor is unknown. Base qualities are missing; no much larger clone stands one base away. From the cysteine through the phenylalanine, the CDR3 covers 10 amino acids. The sequence is cut down to CDR3 DNA, 30 bases in frame from base 1. Compared with germline, V lacks 5 bases and J lacks 9 bases; bases without a gene match: 1. The germline V gene (reference sequence) yields GTSNPN for CDR1 and SVGIG for CDR2. This specimen comes from a study of blood T cell repertoires in COVID-19 (dated by TCRdb to the early 2020s). Regarding the complete study: Samples from collaborators originated in the United States, Italy and Spain and spanned both the acute and convalescent phases of COVID-19. HLA class I and class II types, where available, came from metadata supplied by the sample provider rather than from assay-based typing. The prospective study material was composed of cDNA or gDNA derived from T cells, B-cell-depleted T cells, or PBMCs. The dataset comprised deeply sampled blood TCRbeta repertoires from subjects exposed to, actively infected with, or recovered from COVID-19. A freely available public database, intended as a resource for researchers studying the immune response to SARS-CoV-2, is where the repertoires were released. The samples were drawn from the first 160 participants of the ongoing ImmuneRACE study and from over 950 subjects provided by 6 global collaborators. Sample metadata almost always included a de-identified subject ID, COVID-19 status, age in years and sex. Results and caveats for the whole study, not just this receptor: The amount of clinical and demographic metadata varied by source and participant and was provided uncurated.

Collaborating institutions collected whole blood in K2EDTA tubes following their own protocols. For TCRbeta analysis, collaborator samples were shipped as frozen whole blood, as isolated PBMCs, or as DNA extracted from either sample type. The immunoSEQ Assay, a bias-controlled multiplex PCR, was used to amplify TCRbeta CDR3 regions from genomic DNA. The source study handled its data this way. The number of nucleated cells in each sample was estimated by amplification of reference gene primers within the assay. Sequence reads were collapsed and filtered to measure the absolute abundance of every unique TCRbeta CDR3 rearrangement. Productive Simpson clonality was computed per sample as the square root of Simpson's diversity index over productive rearrangements. TCRdb holds this immuneACCESS table with in-frame rearrangements only. Some clones are missing; in checked studies, unresolved V genes explain under half, and the rest has no known cause. That table supplies the V and J calls and clone size; D and trimming were determined from the DNA. The sample table records about 130,000 clones; approximately 85% of these occur just once. The ten most abundant clones make up more than 3.5% of the sample.

This chain joins TRBV30 to TRBJ1-1; TRBD1 lines up with 9 middle nucleotides. This TCR came from a human donor in a cohort sampled during active COVID-19. Specimen: peripheral blood. The CDR3 region reads CAWGQGKAFF. The base sequence is TGTGCCTGGGGACAGGGGAAAGCTTTCTTT.